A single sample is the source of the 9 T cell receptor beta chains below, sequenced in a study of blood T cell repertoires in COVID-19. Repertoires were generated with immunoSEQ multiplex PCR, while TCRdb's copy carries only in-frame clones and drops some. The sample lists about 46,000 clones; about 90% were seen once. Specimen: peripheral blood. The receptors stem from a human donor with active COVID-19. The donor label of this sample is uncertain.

The CDR3: CASNPSGGVNNEQFF. CDR3 nucleotides: TGTGCCAGCAATCCATCAGGGGGCGTCAACAATGAGCAGTTCTTC. V and J are TRBV27 and TRBJ2-1; 8 bases map to TRBD1. CDR1 is MNHEY and CDR2 is SMNVEV in the germline V gene (reference sequence). The V segment lost 7 bases and the J segment 5 bases; nucleotides outside the gene matches: 10. The CDR3 has 15 amino acids.

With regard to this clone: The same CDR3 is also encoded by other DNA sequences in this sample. CDR3 amino acids: CASSSGGKLFF. The CDR3 region has the DNA TGTGCCAGCAGTTCCGGGGGAAAACTGTTTTTT. The rearrangement joins TRBV6-6 to TRBJ1-4; D perhaps matches TRBD1 (5 bases). This CDR3 is built from 11 residues. V was trimmed by 4 bases and J by 10 bases, leaving 7 bases between them. The germline V gene encodes CDR1 MNHNY and CDR2 SVGAGI (reference sequence).

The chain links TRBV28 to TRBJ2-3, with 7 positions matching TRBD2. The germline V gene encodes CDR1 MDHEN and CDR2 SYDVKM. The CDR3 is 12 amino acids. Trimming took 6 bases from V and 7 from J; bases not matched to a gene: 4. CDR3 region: CASRSSGNTQYF. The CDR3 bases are TGTGCCAGCAGGTCTAGCGGCAATACGCAGTATTTT.

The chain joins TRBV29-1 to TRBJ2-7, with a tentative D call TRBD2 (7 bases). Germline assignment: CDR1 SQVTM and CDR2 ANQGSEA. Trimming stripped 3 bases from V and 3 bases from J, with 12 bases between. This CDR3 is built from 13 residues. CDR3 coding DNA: TGCAGCGTTGAGGGGGGGACACTCTACGAGCAGTACTTC. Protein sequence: CSVEGGTLYEQYF.

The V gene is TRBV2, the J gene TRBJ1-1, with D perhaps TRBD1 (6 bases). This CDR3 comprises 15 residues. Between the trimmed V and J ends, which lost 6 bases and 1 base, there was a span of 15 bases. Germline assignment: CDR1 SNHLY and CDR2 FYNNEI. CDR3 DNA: TGTGCCAGCAGCGGTACCGGGGGGCCGAACACTGAAGCTTTCTTT. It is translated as CASSGTGGPNTEAFF.

CDR3 DNA sequence: TGTGCCAGCAGCCAAGATCAGCCTGGGACAGGCTATGGCTACACCTTC. As protein: CASSQDQPGTGYGYTF. V usage is TRBV14 and J usage is TRBJ1-2; TRBD1 aligns across 8 bases. This CDR3 has 16 amino acids. Germline trimming cut 0 bases from V and 4 bases from J; bases unmatched to any gene: 7. In germline, CDR1 is SGHDN, CDR2 FVKESK.

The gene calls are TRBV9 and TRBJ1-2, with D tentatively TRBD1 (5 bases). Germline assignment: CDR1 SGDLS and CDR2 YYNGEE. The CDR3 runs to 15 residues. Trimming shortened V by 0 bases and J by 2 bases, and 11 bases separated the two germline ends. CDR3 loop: CASSVGRGENYGYTF. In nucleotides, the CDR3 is TGTGCCAGCAGCGTAGGCCGGGGGGAAAACTATGGCTACACCTTC.

This chain's CDR3 is CASSDPRDRRQFF. For the CDR3, the DNA is TGTGCCAGCAGTGACCCTCGGGACAGACGACAGTTCTTC. The chain couples TRBV2 to TRBJ2-1; 7 positions agree with TRBD1. CDR1 is SNHLY, CDR2 FYNNEI, per germline. V lost 3 bases to trimming and J lost 13 bases; unmatched junction nucleotides: 9. There are 13 residues in the CDR3.

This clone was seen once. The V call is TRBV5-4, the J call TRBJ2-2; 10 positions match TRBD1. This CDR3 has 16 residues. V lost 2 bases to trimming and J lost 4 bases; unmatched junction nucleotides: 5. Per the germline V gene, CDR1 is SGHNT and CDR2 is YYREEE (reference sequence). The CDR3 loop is CASSLGQGGLTGELFF. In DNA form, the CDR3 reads TGTGCCAGCAGCTTAGGACAGGGGGGACTCACCGGGGAGCTGTTTTTT.